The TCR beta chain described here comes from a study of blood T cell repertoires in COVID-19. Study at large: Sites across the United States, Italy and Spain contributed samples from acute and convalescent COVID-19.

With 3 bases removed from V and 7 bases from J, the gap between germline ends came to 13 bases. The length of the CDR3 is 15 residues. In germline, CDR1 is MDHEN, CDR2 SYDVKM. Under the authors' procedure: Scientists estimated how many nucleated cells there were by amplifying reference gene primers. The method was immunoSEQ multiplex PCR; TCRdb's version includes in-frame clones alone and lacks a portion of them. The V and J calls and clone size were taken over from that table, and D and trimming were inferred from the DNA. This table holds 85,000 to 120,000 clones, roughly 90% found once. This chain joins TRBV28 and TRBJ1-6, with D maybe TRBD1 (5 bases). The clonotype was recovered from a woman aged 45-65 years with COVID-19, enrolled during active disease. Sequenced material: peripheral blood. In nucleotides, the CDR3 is TGTGCCAGCAGTTTGAGCGGGACGAGGAATTCACCCCTCCACTTT. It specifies CASSLSGTRNSPLHF.